This TCR beta chain appears in the sequencing data of a study of post-analysis software for immune sequencing data (dated by TCRdb to between 2014 and 2017). For the wider study: Recorded disease courses included relapsing-remitting, secondary progressive and progressive-relapsing multiple sclerosis, with some patients lacking subtype annotation. The patient repertoires were compared against 10 to 12 previously published healthy control repertoires obtained from donors aged roughly 6 to 28 years. A subset of samples was prepared in parallel using single-end sample barcoding, then pooled and co-amplified after Illumina adapter ligation. What the study reported, not specific to this receptor: When samples were clustered directly using the F measure, samples prepared in the same batch co-clustered strongly, which prompted a batch-effect correction. Significantly higher frequencies in patients than in controls were found for roughly five TRBV segments, including TRBV5-6, TRBV5-1 and TRBV20-1. Significantly lower normalized Chao1 diversity was found in multiple sclerosis patients than in controls, suggesting substantial peripheral T-cell clonal expansion. The control group was slightly older than the multiple sclerosis patient group.

The receptor library was made with PCR. The reads were generated on an Illumina HiSeq 2500. To reduce PCR and sequencing biases, unique molecular identifiers were incorporated into the TCR beta cDNA libraries. Approximately 500,000 cDNA molecules were obtained per 1 to 10 million input T cells, so each molecule approximated one T cell. The patient libraries were prepared and sequenced with the same protocol used for the earlier healthy control dataset. Within a given batch, samples were prepared together, multiplexed and sequenced on the same HiSeq lane. In the original analysis: Raw barcoded reads were processed with MIGEC, and single-read molecular identifier groups were discarded before consensus assembly and CDR3 extraction. Clonotype tables were post-analysed with VDJtools, normalizing diversity by down-sampling all datasets to the smallest sample size. Repertoire overlap clustering matched CDR3 amino acid but not nucleotide sequences to correct batch-related cross-sample contamination. TCRdb trimmed the raw reads at Q25, called clones with MiXCR and kept productive beta chains. Each CDR3 protein appears once, grouped with its most common genes and DNA. These V and J calls derive from TCRdb rather than the authors' analysis. A total of hundreds of thousands of distinct CDR3 sequences appear in this sample, roughly three fifths of them only once. Approximately 10% of the sample is taken by the ten largest.

To demonstrate the VDJtools post-analysis software, TCR beta repertoires were profiled from the peripheral blood of more than ten young patients with multiple sclerosis. Multiple sclerosis patients were children and adolescents aged about 6 to 17 years. Concerning this clonotype itself: Its antigen target is currently unknown. Per-base qualities were not stored, and no clone one base away is much larger.

For CDR1 and CDR2, the germline V gene lists LGHNA and YSLEER. Including cysteine and phenylalanine, the CDR3 has 15 amino acids. Only the CDR3 part of the read is kept: 45 bases, read in frame from the first base. V is cut by 5 bases and J by 2 bases, and the space between the germline ends is 13 bases. The rearranged segments are TRBV4-3 and TRBJ2-1; the D gene is perhaps TRBD1, from 6 matching bases. Sequencing was carried out using blood. The receptor comes from a girl aged 2-10 years with multiple sclerosis. CDR3 reads: CASSIQGSPYNEQFF. DNA sequence: TGCGCCAGCAGCATACAGGGAAGCCCCTACAATGAGCAGTTCTTC.